A selection of T cell receptor beta chains follows, all from one sample in a study of T cells in Graves' hyperthyroidism and ophthalmopathy. TCRdb re-derived calls from the multiplex PCR reads in MiXCR, one entry per CDR3 protein. The table includes more than 300,000 distinct CDR3 sequences, about 14% detected once. The sample was blood. The receptors derive from a woman between 55 and 75 years old with Graves' hyperthyroidism. CDR3s include the opening cysteine and the closing phenylalanine or tryptophan. Fields, in order: D gene, J gene, V gene, clone size, CDR3 protein, CDR3 DNA. The D gene is left open where the match is weak. Clone size is given for some rows only: seen once, a few or many times, or a class if the clone is expanded.

>TRBD1|TRBJ1-2|TRBV15|many
CATSPGTGHYGYTF
TGTGCCACCAGCCCCGGGACAGGCCACTATGGCTACACCTTC
>-|TRBJ2-1|TRBV5-1|many
CASREARGDEQFF
TGCGCCAGCAGGGAGGCGCGAGGAGATGAGCAGTTCTTC
>TRBD1|TRBJ1-6|TRBV7-8|-
CASSSETGPYSPLHF
TGTGCCAGCAGCTCAGAGACAGGGCCTTATTCACCCCTCCACTTT
>TRBD1|TRBJ2-7|TRBV20-1|many
CSARQGSSASSYEQYF
TGCAGTGCCAGACAGGGGTCTAGCGCAAGCTCCTACGAGCAGTACTTC
>-|TRBJ2-3|TRBV12-3/TRBV12-4|many
CASSLVPQRDTQYF
TGTGCCAGCAGTTTAGTCCCTCAGCGTGATACGCAGTATTTT
>-|TRBJ2-5|TRBV28|-
CASSLKGRSWETQYF
TGTGCCAGCAGTTTAAAGGGGCGCAGTTGGGAGACCCAGTACTTC
>-|TRBJ1-5|TRBV27|-
CASSPGGGGQPQHF
TGTGCCAGCAGTCCGGGGGGGGGGGGTCAGCCCCAGCATTTT
>-|TRBJ2-2|TRBV11-3|many
CASSFYTISPGELFF
TGTGCCAGCAGCTTCTACACTATCTCACCCGGGGAGCTGTTTTTT
>TRBD1|TRBJ2-1|TRBV6-1|many
CASIKMTGTSYNEQFF
TGTGCCAGCATCAAAATGACAGGGACCTCTTACAATGAGCAGTTCTTC
>TRBD2|TRBJ2-3|TRBV18|-
CASSPPGGDTQYF
TGTGCCAGTAGTCCCCCGGGGGGGGATACGCAGTATTTT
>TRBD2|TRBJ2-1|TRBV7-8|-
CASSSTAVTGLLRGAYNEQFF
TGTGCCAGCAGCTCTACGGCCGTGACGGGACTCCTCCGGGGGGCCTACAATGAGCAGTTCTTC
>-|TRBJ2-3|TRBV7-3|few
CASSSGTTSTDTQYF
TGTGCCAGCAGCTCGGGGACCACCAGCACAGATACGCAGTATTTT
>-|TRBJ1-2|TRBV4-1|many
CASSPRSTVEYGYTF
TGCGCCAGCAGTCCACGGAGCACGGTAGAATATGGCTACACCTTC
>TRBD2|TRBJ2-1|TRBV20-1|-
CSARDRVLAGADEQFF
TGCAGTGCTAGAGATCGGGTACTAGCGGGAGCGGATGAGCAGTTCTTC
>TRBD2|TRBJ2-1|TRBV12-3/TRBV12-4|many
CASSLVLAGDTKQFF
TGTGCCAGCAGTTTAGTACTAGCGGGAGATACCAAGCAGTTCTTC
>-|TRBJ2-2|TRBV27|-
CASSTGTSTGELFF
TGTGCCAGCAGTACCGGGACTTCTACCGGGGAGCTGTTTTTT